The 27 T cell receptor beta chains in this list originate from one sample, sequenced in a study of T-cell memory formation after mild COVID-19. TCRdb reprocessed the 5' RACE reads with MiXCR, giving one entry per CDR3 protein. The table lists about 190,000 distinct CDR3 sequences, approximately 20% of them singletons, with around 2.4% in the top ten. Sequencing used PBMCs or a T cell subset sorted from them (not recorded which). All receptors derive from an adult woman who had mild COVID-19 (a few samples of this study predate the infection). Cell type and time point are not known.

This clonotype turned up a few times. The chain carries TRBV14 and TRBJ1-1; no reliable D call. The CDR3 spans 14 residues. The V end lost 6 bases, the J end lost 3 bases, and 14 bases lay between the germline ends. In germline, CDR1 is SGHDN, CDR2 FVKESK. The CDR3 sequence: CASSTIGRDTEAFF. In DNA form, the CDR3 reads TGTGCCAGCAGTACTATAGGCCGGGACACTGAAGCTTTCTTT.

This clonotype appeared a few times. This chain links TRBV12-3 or TRBV12-4 with TRBJ2-5, with D perhaps being TRBD1 or TRBD2 (5 bases each). The V and J ends lost 8 bases and 2 bases respectively, with 21 bases between them. The CDR3 contains 16 residues. CDR3 residues: CASGSGRLFPQETQYF. Here the CDR3 DNA reads TGTGCCAGCGGTTCAGGGAGATTGTTTCCTCAAGAGACCCAGTACTTC.

V and J are TRBV5-1 and TRBJ2-6, with D possibly being TRBD2 (5 bases). The germline CDR1 and CDR2 sequences are SGHRS and YFSETQ. The CDR3 covers 20 residues. Trimming stripped 4 bases from V and 4 bases from J, with 27 bases between. The CDR3 region is CASSPLPPASPGTGANVLTF. In nucleotides, the CDR3 is TGCGCCAGCAGCCCCCTTCCTCCTGCTAGCCCCGGAACGGGGGCCAACGTCCTGACTTTC.

CDR3 sequence: CASSDTTGHRYNEQFF. The CDR3 nucleotides are TGTGCCAGCAGCGATACAACTGGACACCGCTACAATGAGCAGTTCTTC. The genes are TRBV7-9 and TRBJ2-1, with a tentative D call TRBD1 (5 bases). V was cut by 5 bases and J by 3 bases, with 17 bases left in between. The CDR3 has 16 residues. In germline, CDR1 is SEHNR, CDR2 FQNEAQ (reference sequence).

The chain employs TRBV6-5 and TRBJ1-1, with D possibly TRBD1 on 5 matching bases. The CDR3 is 13 amino acids. CDR1 is MNHEY, CDR2 SVGAGI, per germline. V was clipped by 6 bases and J by 4 bases, with 12 bases between them. CDR3 nucleotides: TGTGCCAGCAGATTACCAGGGAGCACTGAAGCTTTCTTT. It specifies CASRLPGSTEAFF.

Ten or more counts support this clonotype. The V gene is TRBV19, the J gene TRBJ1-5; tentative D call: TRBD1 (5 bases). The CDR3 contains 14 residues. With 6 bases removed from V and 6 bases from J, the gap between germline ends came to 15 bases. Germline loops: CDR1 LNHDA, CDR2 SQIVND (reference sequence). The CDR3 region is CASSGKGSFQPQHF. Here the CDR3 DNA reads TGTGCCAGTAGCGGGAAGGGGAGTTTTCAGCCCCAGCATTTT.

This clonotype was observed a handful of times. V usage is TRBV4-1 and J usage is TRBJ1-6; 7 bases align to TRBD1. V trimming: 0 bases; J trimming: 9 bases; junction bases outside the gene matches: 5. The CDR3 has 15 residues. Germline CDR1 and CDR2: MGHRA and YSYEKL. The CDR3 DNA reads TGCGCCAGCAGCCAAGATACCCCAGGGGGTTCACCCCTCCACTTT. Protein product: CASSQDTPGGSPLHF.

This clonotype has more than one count but fewer than ten. This chain joins TRBV28 and TRBJ2-7; a weak D match, TRBD2 (6 bases). Germline V gene lookup returns CDR1 MDHEN and CDR2 SYDVKM. Between the trimmed V and J ends, which lost 4 bases and 7 bases, there was a span of 23 bases. This CDR3 has 16 amino acids. The CDR3 DNA follows: TGTGCCAGCAGTTCCCCCACCGGGACTCCCCTTCGGGAGCAGTACTTC. It specifies CASSSPTGTPLREQYF.

There are many counts of this clonotype. This chain connects TRBV5-1 to TRBJ2-3; no firm D call. Germline V CDR1 and CDR2: SGHRS, YFSETQ. V lost 0 bases and J lost 3, with 17 bases in between. The CDR3 covers 17 residues. CDR3 coding DNA: TGCGCCAGCAGCTTGGATATGACAAGTGACGGGACAGATACGCAGTATTTT. Protein: CASSLDMTSDGTDTQYF.

This CDR3 is CASSLQGASGRDTEAFF. DNA for the CDR3: TGTGCCAGCAGCCTACAGGGGGCTAGTGGTAGGGACACTGAAGCTTTCTTT. This chain joins TRBV27 and TRBJ1-1, with 9 nucleotides matching TRBD1. There are 17 residues in the CDR3. V trimming: 6 bases; J trimming: 3 bases; junction bases outside the gene matches: 14. CDR1 MNHEY and CDR2 SMNVEV come from the germline V gene (reference sequence).

The V gene is TRBV14, the J gene TRBJ1-2, with a tentative D call TRBD1 (5 bases). Germline assignment: CDR1 SGHDN and CDR2 FVKESK. V gave up 6 bases and J gave up 8 bases, with 13 bases separating them. The CDR3 runs 12 residues. Here the CDR3 reads CASSQDWGGYTF. CDR3 sequence (DNA): TGTGCCAGCAGTCAGGATTGGGGCGGCTACACCTTC.

This clonotype has only a few counts. The J gene is TRBJ1-1, the V gene TRBV30; D remains ambiguous. The CDR3 length is 12 residues. V lost 8 bases and J 5 bases, leaving 15 bases between the germline ends. Germline V gene lookup returns CDR1 GTSNPN and CDR2 SVGIG (reference sequence). CDR3 region: CAVTGGGTEAFF. The CDR3 coding sequence is TGTGCCGTTACTGGTGGCGGAACTGAAGCTTTCTTT.

This clonotype occurred once. The chain combines TRBV11-3 with TRBJ1-2, with D possibly matching TRBD1 (5 bases). The germline V and J ends were trimmed by 1 base and 2 bases, with 17 bases remaining between them. This CDR3 is 17 amino acids long. Looked up from germline, CDR1 is SGHNT and CDR2 is YENEEA. This CDR3 is CASSLVGVGQQNYGYTF. The CDR3 region has the DNA TGTGCCAGCAGCTTAGTTGGAGTGGGGCAACAAAACTATGGCTACACCTTC.

The chain couples TRBV7-2 to TRBJ2-1, with a tentative D call TRBD1 (5 bases). V was cut by 4 bases and J by 0 bases, with 13 bases left in between. CDR1 SGHTA and CDR2 FQGNSA come from the germline V gene. The CDR3 totals 16 residues. CDR3 amino acids: CASSSQGLRSYNEQFF. The DNA of the CDR3 is TGTGCCAGCAGCTCCCAGGGTCTCCGCTCCTACAATGAGCAGTTCTTC.

DNA for the CDR3: TGTGCCAGCAGTTTAGCTGGGCAGGGGAGGGAAAAACTGTTTTTT. Encoded protein: CASSLAGQGREKLFF. The chain carries TRBV12-3 or TRBV12-4 and TRBJ1-4; D is perhaps TRBD1 (6 bases). This CDR3 has 15 amino acids. Trimming removed 0 bases at V and 8 bases at J, with 13 bases between.

V gene TRBV18 combines with J gene TRBJ2-5; TRBD1 matches 10 bases. The germline gives CDR1 KGHSH, CDR2 LQKENI. CDR3 length equals 14 residues. V was clipped by 6 bases and J by 5 bases; unmatched bases: 6. CDR3 sequence: CASSPTGGKETQYF. The CDR3 DNA reads TGTGCCAGCTCCCCGACAGGGGGCAAGGAGACCCAGTACTTC.

V is TRBV7-9 and J is TRBJ2-7, with TRBD1 identical over 10 bases. There are 16 residues in the CDR3. Germline loops: CDR1 SEHNR, CDR2 FQNEAQ (reference sequence). The V segment lost 5 bases and the J segment 1 base; nucleotides outside the gene matches: 8. The DNA for the CDR3 is TGTGCCAGCAGCGCGCGCCTGGGACAGGGGTCCTACGAGCAGTACTTC. This encodes CASSARLGQGSYEQYF.

J is TRBJ2-7 and V is TRBV19; D assignment may be TRBD1 or TRBD2 (6 bases each). Germline V gene data show CDR1 as LNHDA and CDR2 as SQIVND (reference sequence). The CDR3 length is 12 residues. V lost 7 bases to trimming and J lost 2 bases, with 9 bases between them. CDR3 bases: TGTGCCAGTACGGGGGACACCTACGAGCAGTACTTC. Its protein is CASTGDTYEQYF.

This clonotype turned up a few times. The CDR3 loop is CASSLRDSTGELFF. CDR3 nucleotide sequence: TGCGCCAGCAGCCTTCGGGACAGCACCGGGGAGCTGTTTTTT. The chain joins TRBV5-1 to TRBJ2-2, with 7 bases lining up with TRBD1. Germline V gives CDR1 SGHRS, CDR2 YFSETQ. CDR3 length: 14 amino acids. The V and J ends lost 4 bases and 4 bases, in that order; junction bases with no gene match: 4.

The count of this clonotype is one. This chain links TRBV30 with TRBJ2-5, with 7 bases lining up with TRBD2. Germline V gene sequence: CDR1 GTSNPN, CDR2 SVGIG (reference sequence). V shed 6 bases, J shed 5 bases, and the junction held 6 bases outside the gene matches. There are 12 residues in the CDR3. The CDR3 reads CACRLASETQYF. In nucleotides, the CDR3 is TGTGCCTGCCGACTAGCTTCCGAGACCCAGTACTTC.

The chain is built from TRBV25-1 and TRBJ2-7, with 10 bases fitting TRBD1. V was clipped by 5 bases and J by 2 bases; unmatched bases: 6. The germline V gene has CDR1 MGHDK and CDR2 SYGVNS. The CDR3 length is 15 residues. In nucleotides, the CDR3 is TGTGCCAGCAGTCCCGACAGGGGGCCCGCCTACGAGCAGTACTTC. Protein product: CASSPDRGPAYEQYF.

In its sample, this clonotype was seen a few times. J is TRBJ1-1 and V is TRBV11-3; a possible D gene is TRBD1 (5 bases). Per the germline V gene, CDR1 is SGHNT and CDR2 is YENEEA. The CDR3 runs to 13 residues. V was cut by 7 bases and J by 4 bases, with 13 bases left in between. The CDR3 DNA sequence: TGTGCCAGCATTCTCCGAAGGGGCACTGAAGCTTTCTTT. Translated, it gives CASILRRGTEAFF.

This clonotype was recorded a few times. The chain combines TRBV12-3 or TRBV12-4 with TRBJ2-3; unclear D gene. There are 14 residues in the CDR3. V lost 6 bases and J lost 0, with 10 bases in between. Written as DNA, the CDR3 is TGTGCCAGCAGCTCCCACCCTAGCACAGATACGCAGTATTTT. Residues: CASSSHPSTDTQYF.

V is TRBV7-8 and J is TRBJ2-2; 9 nucleotides align to TRBD1. V was clipped by 4 bases and J by 7 bases; unmatched bases: 4. The CDR3 has 14 residues. Germline CDR1 and CDR2: SGHVS and FQNEAQ. The CDR3 region has the DNA TGTGCCAGCAGCTCGGGACAGGGAATCGGGGAGCTGTTTTTT. Translation: CASSSGQGIGELFF. Full variable domain (missing parts from reference TRBV7-8 and TRBJ2-2): GAGVSQSPRYKVAKRGQDVALRCDPISGHVSLFWYQQALGQGPEFLTYFQNEAQLDKSGLPSDRFFAERPEGSVSTLKIQRTQQEDSAVYLCASSSGQGIGELFFGEGSRLTVL.

The chain joins TRBV5-1 to TRBJ2-3; D is ambiguous. Germline-derived CDR1 and CDR2 are SGHRS and YFSETQ. CDR3 size: 15 residues. V shed 0 bases and J shed 1 base, with 9 bases lying between them. The CDR3 DNA reads TGCGCCAGCAGCTTGGGGCGATCTCGCACAGATACGCAGTATTTT. Translation: CASSLGRSRTDTQYF.

This clonotype was observed a few times. The chain carries TRBV24-1 and TRBJ2-4, with 9 bases identical to TRBD1. Losses at the gene ends were 3 bases for V and 1 base for J; bases not matched to a gene: 6. Germline V gene data show CDR1 as KGHDR and CDR2 as SFDVKD. CDR3 length: 17 amino acids. CDR3 sequence reads: CATSDLQGAHAKNIQYF. CDR3 DNA sequence: TGTGCCACCAGTGATCTACAGGGGGCACATGCCAAAAACATTCAGTACTTC.

The CDR3 DNA reads as TGTGCCAGCAGCTTAGATTCCCTACCGGGACAGGGGTCCAATGAGCAGTTCTTC. It yields the protein CASSLDSLPGQGSNEQFF. V and J are TRBV7-2 and TRBJ2-1; 10 nucleotides agree with TRBD1. CDR3 length: 18 residues. Germline trimming cut 1 base from V and 6 bases from J; bases unmatched to any gene: 12. Germline values: CDR1 SGHTA, CDR2 FQGNSA.